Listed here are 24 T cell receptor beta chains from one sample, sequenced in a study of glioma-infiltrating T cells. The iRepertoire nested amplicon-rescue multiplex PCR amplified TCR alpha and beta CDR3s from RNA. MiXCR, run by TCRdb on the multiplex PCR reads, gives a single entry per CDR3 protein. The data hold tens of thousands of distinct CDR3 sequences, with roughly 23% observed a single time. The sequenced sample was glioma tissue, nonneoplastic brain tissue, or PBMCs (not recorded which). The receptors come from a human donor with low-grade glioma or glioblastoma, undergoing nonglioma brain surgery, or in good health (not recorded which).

DNA of the CDR3: TGTGCCAGCACCCCCCGGGGTTTCCATGAGCAGTTCTTC. Its protein product is CASTPRGFHEQFF. V gene TRBV12-3 or TRBV12-4 combines with J gene TRBJ2-1, with a possible D match to TRBD2 (5 bases). The length of the CDR3 is 13 residues. V was trimmed by 7 bases and J by 8 bases, leaving 15 bases between them.

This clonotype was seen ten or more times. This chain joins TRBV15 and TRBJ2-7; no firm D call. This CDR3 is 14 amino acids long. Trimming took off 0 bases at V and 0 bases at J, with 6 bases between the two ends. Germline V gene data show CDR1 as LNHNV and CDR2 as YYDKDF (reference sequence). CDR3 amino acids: CATSRDRHSYEQYF. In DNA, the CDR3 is TGTGCCACCAGCAGAGATCGACACTCCTACGAGCAGTACTTC.

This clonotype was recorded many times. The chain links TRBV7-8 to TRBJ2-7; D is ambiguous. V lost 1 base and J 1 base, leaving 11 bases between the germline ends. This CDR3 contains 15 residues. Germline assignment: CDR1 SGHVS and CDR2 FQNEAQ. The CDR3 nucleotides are TGTGCCAGCAGCTTAGACGGCGGCCGGTCCTACGAGCAGTACTTC. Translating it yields CASSLDGGRSYEQYF.

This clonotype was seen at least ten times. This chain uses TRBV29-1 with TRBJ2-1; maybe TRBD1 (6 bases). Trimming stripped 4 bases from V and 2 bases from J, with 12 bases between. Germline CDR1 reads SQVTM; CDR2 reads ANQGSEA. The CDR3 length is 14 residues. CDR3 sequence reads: CSVASQGTYNEQFF. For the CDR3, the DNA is TGCAGCGTTGCGAGCCAGGGGACCTACAATGAGCAGTTCTTC.

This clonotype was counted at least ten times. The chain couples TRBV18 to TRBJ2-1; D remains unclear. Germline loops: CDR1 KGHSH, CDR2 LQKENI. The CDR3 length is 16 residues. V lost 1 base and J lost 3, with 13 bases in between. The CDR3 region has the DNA TGTGCCAGCTCACCACAACTTTCTAGTGACTACAATGAGCAGTTCTTC. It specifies CASSPQLSSDYNEQFF.

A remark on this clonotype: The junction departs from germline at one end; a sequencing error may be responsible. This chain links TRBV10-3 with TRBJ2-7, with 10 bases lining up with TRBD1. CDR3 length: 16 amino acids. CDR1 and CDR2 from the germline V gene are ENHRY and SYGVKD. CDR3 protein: CAIRESDRGSNYEQYF. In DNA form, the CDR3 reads TGTGCCATCAGAGAGTCGGACAGGGGGTCCAACTACGAGCAGTACTTC.

This CDR3 is CASSSGIAGGEDTQYF. In nucleotides, the CDR3 is TGTGCCAGCAGCTCGGGCATAGCGGGAGGGGAAGATACGCAGTATTTT. The chain uses TRBV11-2 and TRBJ2-3; 11 bases match TRBD2. This CDR3 comprises 16 residues. V was clipped by 4 bases and J by 5 bases; unmatched bases: 8. The germline gives CDR1 SGHAT, CDR2 FQNNGV.

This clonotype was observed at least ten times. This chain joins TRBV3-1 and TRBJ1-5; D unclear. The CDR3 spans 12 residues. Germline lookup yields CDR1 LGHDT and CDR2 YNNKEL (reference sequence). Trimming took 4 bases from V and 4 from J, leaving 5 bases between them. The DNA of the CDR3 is TGTGCCAGCAGCCTTCCGAATCAGCCCCAGCATTTT. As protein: CASSLPNQPQHF. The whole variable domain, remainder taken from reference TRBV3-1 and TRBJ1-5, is DTAVSQTPKYLVTQMGNDKSIKCEQNLGHDTMYWYKQDSKKFLKIMFSYNNKELIINETVPNRFSPKSPDKAHLNLHINSLELGDSAVYFCASSLPNQPQHFGDGTRLSIL.

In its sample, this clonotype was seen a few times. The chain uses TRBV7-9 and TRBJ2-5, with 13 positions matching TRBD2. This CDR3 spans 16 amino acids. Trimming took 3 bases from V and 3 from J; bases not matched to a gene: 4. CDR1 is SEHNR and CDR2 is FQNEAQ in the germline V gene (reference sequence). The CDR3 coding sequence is TGTGCCAGCAGCTTGCCCGGGACTAGCGGGAAAGAGACCCAGTACTTC. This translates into CASSLPGTSGKETQYF.

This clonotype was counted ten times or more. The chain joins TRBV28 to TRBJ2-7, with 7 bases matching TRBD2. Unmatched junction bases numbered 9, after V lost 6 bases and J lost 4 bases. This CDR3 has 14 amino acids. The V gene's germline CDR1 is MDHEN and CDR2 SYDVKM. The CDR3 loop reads CASRTPSGPYEQYF. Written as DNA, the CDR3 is TGTGCCAGCAGGACCCCTAGCGGACCATACGAGCAGTACTTC. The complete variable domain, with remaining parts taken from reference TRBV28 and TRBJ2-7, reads DVKVTQSSRYLVKRTGEKVFLECVQDMDHENMFWYRQDPGLGLRLIYFSYDVKMKEKGDIPEGYSVSREKKERFSLILESASTNQTSMYLCASRTPSGPYEQYFGPGTRLTVT.

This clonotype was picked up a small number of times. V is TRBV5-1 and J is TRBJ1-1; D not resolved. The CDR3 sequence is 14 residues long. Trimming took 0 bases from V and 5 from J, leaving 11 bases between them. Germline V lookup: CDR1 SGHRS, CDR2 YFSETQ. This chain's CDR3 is CASSLAPQRTEAFF. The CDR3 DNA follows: TGCGCCAGCAGCTTGGCCCCGCAGAGAACTGAAGCTTTCTTT.

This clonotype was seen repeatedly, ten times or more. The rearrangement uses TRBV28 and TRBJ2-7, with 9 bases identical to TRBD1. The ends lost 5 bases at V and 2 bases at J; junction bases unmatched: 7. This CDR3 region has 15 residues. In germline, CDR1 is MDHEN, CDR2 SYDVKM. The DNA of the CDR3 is TGTGCCAGCAGTGTACAGGGGGCCCCTACCTACGAGCAGTACTTC. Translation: CASSVQGAPTYEQYF. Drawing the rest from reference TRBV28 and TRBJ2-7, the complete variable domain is DVKVTQSSRYLVKRTGEKVFLECVQDMDHENMFWYRQDPGLGLRLIYFSYDVKMKEKGDIPEGYSVSREKKERFSLILESASTNQTSMYLCASSVQGAPTYEQYFGPGTRLTVT.

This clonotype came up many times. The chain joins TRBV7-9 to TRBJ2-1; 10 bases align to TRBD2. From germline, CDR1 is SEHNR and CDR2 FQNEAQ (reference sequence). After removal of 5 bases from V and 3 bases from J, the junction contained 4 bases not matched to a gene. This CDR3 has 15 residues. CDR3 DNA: TGTGCCAGCAGCGCCCGGACTAGCGGCTACAATGAGCAGTTCTTC. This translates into CASSARTSGYNEQFF.

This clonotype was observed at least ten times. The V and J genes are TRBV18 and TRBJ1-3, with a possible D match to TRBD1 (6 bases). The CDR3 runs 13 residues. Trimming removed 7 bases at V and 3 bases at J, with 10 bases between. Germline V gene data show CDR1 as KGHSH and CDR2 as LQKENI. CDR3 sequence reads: CASFGQLGNTIYF. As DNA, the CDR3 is TGTGCCAGCTTTGGACAGCTTGGAAACACCATATATTTT.

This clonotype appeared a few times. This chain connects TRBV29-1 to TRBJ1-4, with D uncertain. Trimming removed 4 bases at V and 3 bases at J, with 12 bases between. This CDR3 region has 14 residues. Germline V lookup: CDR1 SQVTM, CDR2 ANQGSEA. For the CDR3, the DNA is TGCAGCGTTGCTGAGAGGGTTCCTAATGAAAAACTGTTTTTT. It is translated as CSVAERVPNEKLFF.

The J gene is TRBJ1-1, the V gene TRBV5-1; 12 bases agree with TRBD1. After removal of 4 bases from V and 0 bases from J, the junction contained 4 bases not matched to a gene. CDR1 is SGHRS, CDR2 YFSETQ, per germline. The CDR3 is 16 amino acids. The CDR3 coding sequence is TGCGCCAGCAGCGGGGGACAGGGGGCGATGAACACTGAAGCTTTCTTT. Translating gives CASSGGQGAMNTEAFF.

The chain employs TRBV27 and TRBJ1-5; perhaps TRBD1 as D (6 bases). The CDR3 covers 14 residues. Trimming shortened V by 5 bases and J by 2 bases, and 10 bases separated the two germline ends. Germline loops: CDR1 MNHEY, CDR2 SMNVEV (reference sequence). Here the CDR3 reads CASSTGSGNQPQHF. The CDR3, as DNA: TGTGCCAGCAGTACAGGGTCGGGCAATCAGCCCCAGCATTTT.

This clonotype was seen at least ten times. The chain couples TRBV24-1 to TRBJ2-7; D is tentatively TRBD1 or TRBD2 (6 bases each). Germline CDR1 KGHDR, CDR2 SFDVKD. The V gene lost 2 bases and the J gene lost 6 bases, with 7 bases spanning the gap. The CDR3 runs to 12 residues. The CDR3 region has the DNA TGTGCCACCAGTGATTCGGGGGCCGAGCAGTACTTC. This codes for CATSDSGAEQYF.

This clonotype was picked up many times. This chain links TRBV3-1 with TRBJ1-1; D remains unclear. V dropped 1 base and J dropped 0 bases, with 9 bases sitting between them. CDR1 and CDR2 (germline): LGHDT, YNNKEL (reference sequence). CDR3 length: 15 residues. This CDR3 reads CASSQARWVNTEAFF. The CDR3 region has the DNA TGTGCCAGCAGCCAAGCCAGATGGGTGAACACTGAAGCTTTCTTT.

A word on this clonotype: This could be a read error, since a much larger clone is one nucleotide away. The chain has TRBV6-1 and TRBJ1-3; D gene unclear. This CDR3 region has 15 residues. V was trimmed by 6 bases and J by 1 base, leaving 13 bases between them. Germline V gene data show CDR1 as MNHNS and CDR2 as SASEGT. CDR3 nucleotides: TGTGCCAGCAGCCGCCCCGAGGCTTCTGGAAACACCATATATTTT. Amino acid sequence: CASSRPEASGNTIYF.

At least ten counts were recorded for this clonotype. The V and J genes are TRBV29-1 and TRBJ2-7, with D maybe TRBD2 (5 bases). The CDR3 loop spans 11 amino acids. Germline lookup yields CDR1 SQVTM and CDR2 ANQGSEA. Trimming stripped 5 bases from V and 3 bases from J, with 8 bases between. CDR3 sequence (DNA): TGCAGCGTTCAAGGGAGCTACGAGCAGTACTTC. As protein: CSVQGSYEQYF.

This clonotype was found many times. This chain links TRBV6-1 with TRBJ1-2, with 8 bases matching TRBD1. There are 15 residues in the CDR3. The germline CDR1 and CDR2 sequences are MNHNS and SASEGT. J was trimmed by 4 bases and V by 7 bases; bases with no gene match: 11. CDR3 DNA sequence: TGTGCCAGCAATATCAGGGGGCCAAGGGGCTATGGCTACACCTTC. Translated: CASNIRGPRGYGYTF.

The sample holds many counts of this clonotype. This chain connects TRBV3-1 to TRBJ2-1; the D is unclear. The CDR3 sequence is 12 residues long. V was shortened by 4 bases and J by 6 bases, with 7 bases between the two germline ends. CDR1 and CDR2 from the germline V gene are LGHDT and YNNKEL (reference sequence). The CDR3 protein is CASSRLINEQFF. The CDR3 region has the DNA TGTGCCAGCAGCCGCCTAATCAATGAGCAGTTCTTC.

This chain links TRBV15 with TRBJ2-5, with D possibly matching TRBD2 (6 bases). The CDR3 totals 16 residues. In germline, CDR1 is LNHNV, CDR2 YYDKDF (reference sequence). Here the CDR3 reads CVTSRSLLAGKETQYF. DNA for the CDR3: TGTGTTACCAGCAGATCGTTACTAGCAGGGAAAGAGACCCAGTACTTC.